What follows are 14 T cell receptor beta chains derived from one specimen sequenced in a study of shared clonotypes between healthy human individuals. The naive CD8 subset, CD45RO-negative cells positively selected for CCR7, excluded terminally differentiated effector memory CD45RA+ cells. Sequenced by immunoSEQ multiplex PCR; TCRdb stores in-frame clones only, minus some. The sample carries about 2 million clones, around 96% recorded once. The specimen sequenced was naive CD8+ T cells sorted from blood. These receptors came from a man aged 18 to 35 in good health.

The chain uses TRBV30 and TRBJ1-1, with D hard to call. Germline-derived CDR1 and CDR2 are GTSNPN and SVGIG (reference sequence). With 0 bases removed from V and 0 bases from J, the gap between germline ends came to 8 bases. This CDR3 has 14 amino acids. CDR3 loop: CAWSVWDMNTEAFF. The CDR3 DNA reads TGTGCCTGGAGTGTATGGGATATGAACACTGAAGCTTTCTTT.

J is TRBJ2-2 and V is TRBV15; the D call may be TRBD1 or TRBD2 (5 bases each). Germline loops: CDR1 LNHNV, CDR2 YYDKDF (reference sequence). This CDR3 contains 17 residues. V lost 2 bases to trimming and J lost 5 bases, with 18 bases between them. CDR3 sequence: CATSRPPGPTRTGELFF. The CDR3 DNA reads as TGTGCCACCAGCAGACCCCCGGGACCCACGAGAACCGGGGAGCTGTTTTTT.

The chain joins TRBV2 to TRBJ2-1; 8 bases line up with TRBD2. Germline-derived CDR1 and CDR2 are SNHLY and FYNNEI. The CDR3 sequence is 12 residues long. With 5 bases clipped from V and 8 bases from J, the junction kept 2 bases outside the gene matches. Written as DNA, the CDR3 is TGTGCCAGCAGTCGGGGGGGCGATGAGCAGTTCTTC. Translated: CASSRGGDEQFF.

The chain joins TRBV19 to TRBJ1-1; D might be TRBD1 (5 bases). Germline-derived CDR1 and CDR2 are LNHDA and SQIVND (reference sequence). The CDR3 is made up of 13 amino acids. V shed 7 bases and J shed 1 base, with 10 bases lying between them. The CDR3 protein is CASTWGSNTEAFF. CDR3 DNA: TGTGCCAGTACTTGGGGGTCGAACACTGAAGCTTTCTTT. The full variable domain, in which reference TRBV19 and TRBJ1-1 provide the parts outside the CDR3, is DGGITQSPKYLFRKEGQNVTLSCEQNLNHDAMYWYRQDPGQGLRLIYYSQIVNDFQKGDIAEGYSVSREKKESFPLTVTSAQKNPTAFYLCASTWGSNTEAFFGQGTRLTVV.

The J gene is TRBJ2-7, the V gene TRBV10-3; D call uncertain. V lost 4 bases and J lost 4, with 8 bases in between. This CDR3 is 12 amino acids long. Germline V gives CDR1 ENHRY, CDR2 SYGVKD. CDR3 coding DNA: TGTGCCATCAGTGTCACGGAGTACGAGCAGTACTTC. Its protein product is CAISVTEYEQYF.

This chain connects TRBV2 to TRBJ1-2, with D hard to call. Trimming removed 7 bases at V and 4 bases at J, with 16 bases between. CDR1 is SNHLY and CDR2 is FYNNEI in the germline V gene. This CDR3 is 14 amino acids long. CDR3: CASTASLVPYGYTF. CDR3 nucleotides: TGTGCCAGCACGGCCTCCCTCGTCCCCTATGGCTACACCTTC. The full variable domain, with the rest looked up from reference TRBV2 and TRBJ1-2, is EPEVTQTPSHQVTQMGQEVILRCVPISNHLYFYWYRQILGQKVEFLVSFYNNEISEKSEIFDDQFSVERPDGSNFTLKIRSTKLEDSAMYFCASTASLVPYGYTFGSGTRLTVV.

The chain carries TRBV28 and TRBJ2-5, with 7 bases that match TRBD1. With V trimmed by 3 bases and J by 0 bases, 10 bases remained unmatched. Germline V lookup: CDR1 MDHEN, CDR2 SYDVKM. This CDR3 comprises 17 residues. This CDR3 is CASSLIKDRSDQETQYF. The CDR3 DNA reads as TGTGCCAGCAGTTTGATAAAGGACAGGAGTGACCAAGAGACCCAGTACTTC.

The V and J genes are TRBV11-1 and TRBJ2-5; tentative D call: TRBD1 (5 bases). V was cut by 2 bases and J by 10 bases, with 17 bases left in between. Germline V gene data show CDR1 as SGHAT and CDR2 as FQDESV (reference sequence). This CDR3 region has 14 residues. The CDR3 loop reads CASSLTLAGPDQYF. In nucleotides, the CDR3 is TGTGCCAGCAGCTTAACCCTGGCAGGGCCCGACCAGTACTTC.

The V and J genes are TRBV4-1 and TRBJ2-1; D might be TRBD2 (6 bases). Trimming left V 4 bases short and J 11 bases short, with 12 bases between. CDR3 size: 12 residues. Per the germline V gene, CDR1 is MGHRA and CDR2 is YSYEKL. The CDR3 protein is CASSLGTSQQFF. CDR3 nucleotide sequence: TGCGCCAGCAGCCTGGGGACTTCGCAGCAGTTCTTC.

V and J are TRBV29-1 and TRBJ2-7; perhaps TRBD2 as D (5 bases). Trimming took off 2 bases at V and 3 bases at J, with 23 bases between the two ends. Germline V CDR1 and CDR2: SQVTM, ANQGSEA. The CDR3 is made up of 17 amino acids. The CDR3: CSVETSPNYAGDYEQYF. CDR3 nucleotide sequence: TGCAGCGTTGAAACGTCCCCAAACTATGCGGGTGACTACGAGCAGTACTTC.

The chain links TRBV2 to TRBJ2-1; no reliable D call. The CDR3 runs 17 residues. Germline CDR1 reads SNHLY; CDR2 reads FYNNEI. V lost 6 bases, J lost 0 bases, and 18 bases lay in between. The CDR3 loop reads CASSGNPSESSYNEQFF. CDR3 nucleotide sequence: TGTGCCAGCAGCGGAAATCCGAGCGAAAGCTCCTACAATGAGCAGTTCTTC.

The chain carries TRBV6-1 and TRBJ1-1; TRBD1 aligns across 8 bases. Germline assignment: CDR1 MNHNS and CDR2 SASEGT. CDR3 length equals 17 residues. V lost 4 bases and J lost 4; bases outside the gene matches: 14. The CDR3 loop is CASSVRDRPLLATEAFF. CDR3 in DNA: TGTGCCAGCAGTGTCAGGGACAGGCCGCTATTGGCCACTGAAGCTTTCTTT.

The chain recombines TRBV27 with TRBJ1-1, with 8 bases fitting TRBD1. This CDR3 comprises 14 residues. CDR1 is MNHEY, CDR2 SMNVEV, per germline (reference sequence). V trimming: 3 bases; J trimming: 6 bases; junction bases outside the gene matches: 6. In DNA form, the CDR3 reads TGTGCCAGCAGTTTTGGACAGGGCGGCGCTGAAGCTTTCTTT. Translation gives CASSFGQGGAEAFF.

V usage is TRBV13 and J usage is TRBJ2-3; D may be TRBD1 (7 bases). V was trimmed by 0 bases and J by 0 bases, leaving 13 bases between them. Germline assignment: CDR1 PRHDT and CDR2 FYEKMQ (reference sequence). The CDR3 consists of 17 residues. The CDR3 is CASSLGLGGQSTDTQYF. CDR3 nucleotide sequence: TGTGCCAGCAGCTTAGGATTGGGGGGACAGAGCACAGATACGCAGTATTTT.